This TCR beta chain was recorded in a study of Ad26.COV2.S vaccination and SARS-CoV-2 variants (dated by TCRdb to the early 2020s). Study-wide context: Vaccine-arm donors were drawn from COV1001, a multicentre, randomized, double-blind, placebo-controlled phase I-IIa trial of Ad26.COV2.S in healthy adults. Ad26.COV2.S was administered intramuscularly at a dose of 5x10^10 or 1x10^11 viral particles, either as one shot or as two shots given 56 days apart. TCRbeta repertoire sequencing served as the tool for gauging how specific and how broad the SARS-CoV-2-reactive T cell receptors were following Ad26.COV2.S vaccination. A total of 32 samples were included in the TCR-sequenced set, comprising roughly 19 Ad26.COV2.S vaccine recipients, 5 placebo recipients and 8 SARS-CoV-2 convalescent individuals. Trial participants were randomized into five groups of five, in which low-dose or high-dose Ad26.COV2.S was given once or twice, or placebo was given on both occasions. Investigators did not know the trial group allocation while performing experiments and assessing outcomes.

From the cysteine through the phenylalanine, the CDR3 covers 14 amino acids. Kept here is only the CDR3 DNA, which spans 42 bases and is read in frame from base 1. Ends trimmed: V by 4 bases, J by 0 bases; bases unmatched to a gene: 3. According to the germline V gene, CDR1 reads SQVTM and CDR2 reads ANQGSEA. The immunoSEQ Assay was the method used to sequence TCRbeta CDR3 regions. After extraction, genomic DNA underwent amplification by bias-controlled multiplex PCR, followed by high-throughput sequencing. Per the source publication's procedure: To quantify the absolute abundance of each unique TCRbeta CDR3 region, sequences were collapsed and filtered. T cell fraction was estimated by normalizing TCRbeta template counts to usable DNA, with usable DNA measured through amplification of reference genes found in all nucleated cells. Repertoire TCRs were annotated as SARS-CoV-2-specific when V gene, CDR3 amino acid sequence and J gene were exactly matched to a known reactive TCR set. The reference SARS-CoV-2 TCR set came from MIRA and was filtered for enrichment in COVID-19-positive ImmuneCODE repertoires, removing public or cross-reactive TCRs. Based on the MIRA antigens, annotated TCRs were further analysed at the level of specific ORF or position within ORF. Breadth was defined as the number of annotated unique rearrangements divided by the total number of unique productive rearrangements, and depth was defined as the summed frequency of the annotated unique rearrangements. TCR breadth was compared between groups using two-sided Wilcoxon rank-sum tests. As stored in TCRdb, this immuneACCESS dataset retains in-frame rearrangements with V and J assigned. A fraction of the clones does not appear; measured against another copy, unresolved V genes explain less than half of the discrepancy, and the remainder lacks a known reason. That table gives V, J and clone size, and the DNA gave D and trimming. This sample lists approximately 300,000 clones; over 80% were detected once. The ten largest clones add up to 2.1% of the sample.

The paper as a whole reports these results and caveats: Higher spike-specific TCR breadth was observed in Ad26.COV2.S recipients than in placebo recipients (P = 0.0014). Vaccine and placebo recipients had similar non-spike TCR breadth, a finding consistent with the vaccine containing only spike. According to the authors, total T cell responses may have been underestimated by the TCR breadth and depth analyses. After vaccination, spike-specific CD8+ and CD4+ T cell responses were reported to show substantial breadth. Comparing responses between vaccine doses or regimens was not something the study was powered to do.

Worth noting for this clone: What this receptor recognizes is not known. Base qualities are not recorded, but no much larger clone differs from it by a single base.

Taken with the paper, the label for treatment or condition translates to: roughly 19 received Ad26.COV2.S at low or high dose, single or two shots; roughly five received placebo; per-sample allocation not given. Repertoires of vaccine and placebo recipients were sequenced from samples taken on day 63 after the first injection. In Cohort 1b, about 25 adults aged 18-55 years were enrolled at a single site in Boston, USA, between 29 July and 7 August 2020. Ad26.COV2.S was a replication-incompetent adenovirus type 26 vector that expressed a prefusion-stabilized SARS-CoV-2 spike protein derived from the original Wuhan strain.

The rearrangement joined TRBV29-1 to TRBJ2-3, with 8 junctional bases fitting TRBD1. This clonotype originated in a person between 18 and 59 years old who received the Ad26.COV2.S COVID-19 vaccine or a placebo. This sample comprised peripheral blood, obtained in a trial of Ad26.COV2.S vaccine versus placebo. The CDR3 amino acid sequence is: CSVVQGASTDTQYF. The DNA is TGCAGCGTTGTGCAGGGGGCTAGCACAGATACGCAGTATTTT.